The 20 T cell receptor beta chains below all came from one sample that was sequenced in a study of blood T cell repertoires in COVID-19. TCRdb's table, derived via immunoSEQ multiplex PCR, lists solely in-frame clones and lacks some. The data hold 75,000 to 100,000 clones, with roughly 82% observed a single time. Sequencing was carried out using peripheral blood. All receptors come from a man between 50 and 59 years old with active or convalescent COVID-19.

The CDR3 nucleotides read TGCGCCAGCAGCCAAGGAGTGGGGGGGCTAGGCACAGATACGCAGTATTTT. It translates to CASSQGVGGLGTDTQYF. The gene calls are TRBV4-1 and TRBJ2-3; the D gene is possibly TRBD2 (7 bases). The V gene's germline CDR1 is MGHRA and CDR2 YSYEKL. This CDR3 is 17 amino acids long. The V and J ends lost 1 base and 1 base respectively, with 15 bases between them.

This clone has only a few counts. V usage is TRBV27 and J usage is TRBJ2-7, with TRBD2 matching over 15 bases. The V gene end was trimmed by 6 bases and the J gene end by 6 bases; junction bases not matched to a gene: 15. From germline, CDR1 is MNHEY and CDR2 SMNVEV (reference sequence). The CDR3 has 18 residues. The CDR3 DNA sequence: TGTGCCAGCAGCCCGCCCTTCCTTGGACTAGCGGGGGGGCTCGAGCAGTACTTC. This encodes CASSPPFLGLAGGLEQYF.

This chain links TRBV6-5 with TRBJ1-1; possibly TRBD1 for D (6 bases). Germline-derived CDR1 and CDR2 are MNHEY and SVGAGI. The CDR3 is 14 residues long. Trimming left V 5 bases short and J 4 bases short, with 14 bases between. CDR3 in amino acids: CASSPGQGLTEAFF. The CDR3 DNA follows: TGTGCCAGCAGTCCGGGACAAGGGCTCACTGAAGCTTTCTTT.

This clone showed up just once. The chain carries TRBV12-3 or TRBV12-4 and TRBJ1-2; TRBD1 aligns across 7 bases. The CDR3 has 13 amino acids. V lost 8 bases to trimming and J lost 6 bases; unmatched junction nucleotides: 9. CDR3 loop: CASPRTGEDGYTF. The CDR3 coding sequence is TGTGCCAGCCCCAGAACAGGGGAGGATGGCTACACCTTC.

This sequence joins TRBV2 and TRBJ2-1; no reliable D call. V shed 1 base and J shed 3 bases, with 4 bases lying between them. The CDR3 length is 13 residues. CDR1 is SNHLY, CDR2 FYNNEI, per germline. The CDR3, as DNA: TGTGCCAGCAGTGAAGACAGCTACAATGAGCAGTTCTTC. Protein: CASSEDSYNEQFF.

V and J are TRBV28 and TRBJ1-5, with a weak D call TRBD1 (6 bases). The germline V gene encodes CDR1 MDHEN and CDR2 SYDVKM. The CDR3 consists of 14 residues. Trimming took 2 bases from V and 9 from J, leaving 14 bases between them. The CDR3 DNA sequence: TGTGCCAGCAGTTTAGGGGCAGGGGCAACGCCCCAGCATTTT. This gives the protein CASSLGAGATPQHF.

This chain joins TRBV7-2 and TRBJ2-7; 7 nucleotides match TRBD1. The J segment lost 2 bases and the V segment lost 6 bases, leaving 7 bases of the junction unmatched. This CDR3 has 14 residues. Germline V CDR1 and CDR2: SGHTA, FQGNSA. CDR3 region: CASRYGQVAYEQYF. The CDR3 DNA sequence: TGTGCCAGCAGATACGGACAGGTCGCCTACGAGCAGTACTTC.

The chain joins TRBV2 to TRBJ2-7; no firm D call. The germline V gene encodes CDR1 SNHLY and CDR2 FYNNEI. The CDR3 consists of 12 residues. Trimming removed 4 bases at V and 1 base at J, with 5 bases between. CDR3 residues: CASSGDSYEQYV. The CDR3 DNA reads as TGTGCCAGCAGTGGAGATTCCTACGAGCAGTACGTC.

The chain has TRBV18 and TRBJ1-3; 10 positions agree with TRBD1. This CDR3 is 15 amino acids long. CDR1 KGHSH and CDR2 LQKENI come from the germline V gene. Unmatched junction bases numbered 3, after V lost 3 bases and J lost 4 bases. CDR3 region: CASSPGQGRGNTIYF. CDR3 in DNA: TGTGCCAGCTCACCGGGACAGGGGCGAGGAAACACCATATATTTT.

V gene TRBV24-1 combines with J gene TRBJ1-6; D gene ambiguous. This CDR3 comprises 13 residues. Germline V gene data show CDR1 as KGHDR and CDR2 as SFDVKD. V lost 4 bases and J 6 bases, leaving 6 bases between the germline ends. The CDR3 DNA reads TGTGCCACCAGTGAGACAAGTAATTCACCCCTCCACTTT. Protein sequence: CATSETSNSPLHF.

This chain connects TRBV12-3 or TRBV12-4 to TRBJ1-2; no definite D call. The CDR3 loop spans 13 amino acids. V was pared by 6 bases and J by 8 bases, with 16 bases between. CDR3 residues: CASRKTGFSGYTF. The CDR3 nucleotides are TGTGCCAGCAGGAAGACGGGGTTTTCAGGCTACACCTTC.

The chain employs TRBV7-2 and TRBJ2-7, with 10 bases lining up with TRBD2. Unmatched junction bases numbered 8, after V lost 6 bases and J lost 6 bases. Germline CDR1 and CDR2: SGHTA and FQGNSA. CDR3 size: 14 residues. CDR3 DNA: TGTGCCAGCAGATCCGGGACTAGCGACTCCGAGCAGTACTTC. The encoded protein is CASRSGTSDSEQYF.

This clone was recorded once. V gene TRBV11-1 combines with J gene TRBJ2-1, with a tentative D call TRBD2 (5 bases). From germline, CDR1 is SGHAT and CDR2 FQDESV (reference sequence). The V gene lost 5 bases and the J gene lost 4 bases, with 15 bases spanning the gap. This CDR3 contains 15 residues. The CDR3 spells CASSPLGSLYNEQFF. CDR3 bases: TGTGCCAGCAGCCCCCTGGGGAGTTTGTACAATGAGCAGTTCTTC.

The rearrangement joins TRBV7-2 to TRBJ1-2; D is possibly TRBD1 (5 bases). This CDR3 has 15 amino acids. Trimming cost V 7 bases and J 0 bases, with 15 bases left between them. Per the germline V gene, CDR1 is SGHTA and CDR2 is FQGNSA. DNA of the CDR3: TGTGCCAGCACCTCGGCCCCCAGGGCTAACTATGGCTACACCTTC. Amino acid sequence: CASTSAPRANYGYTF.

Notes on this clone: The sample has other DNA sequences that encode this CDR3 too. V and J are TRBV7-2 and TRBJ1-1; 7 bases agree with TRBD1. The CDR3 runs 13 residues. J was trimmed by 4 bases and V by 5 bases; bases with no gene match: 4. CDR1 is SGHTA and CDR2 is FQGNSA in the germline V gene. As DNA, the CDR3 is TGTGCCAGCAGCAGACAGGGAGGCACTGAAGCTTTCTTT. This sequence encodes CASSRQGGTEAFF.

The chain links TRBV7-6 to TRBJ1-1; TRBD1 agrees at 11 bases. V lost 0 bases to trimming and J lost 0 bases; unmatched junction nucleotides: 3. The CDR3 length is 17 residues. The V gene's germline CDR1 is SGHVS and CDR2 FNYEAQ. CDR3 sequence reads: CASSLAGQGEVNTEAFF. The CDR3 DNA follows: TGTGCCAGCAGCTTAGCGGGACAGGGGGAGGTGAACACTGAAGCTTTCTTT.

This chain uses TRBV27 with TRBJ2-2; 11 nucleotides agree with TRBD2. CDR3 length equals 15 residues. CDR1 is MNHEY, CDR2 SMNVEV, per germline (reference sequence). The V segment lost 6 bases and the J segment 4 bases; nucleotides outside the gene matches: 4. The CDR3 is CASRTGTSGTGELFF. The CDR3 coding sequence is TGTGCCAGCAGAACCGGGACTAGCGGCACCGGGGAGCTGTTTTTT.

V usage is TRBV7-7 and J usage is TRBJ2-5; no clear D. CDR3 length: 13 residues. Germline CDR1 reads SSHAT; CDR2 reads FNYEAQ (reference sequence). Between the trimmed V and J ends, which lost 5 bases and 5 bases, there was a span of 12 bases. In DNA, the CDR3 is TGTGCCAGCAGCCTTGGAACCGGGGAGACCCAGTACTTC. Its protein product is CASSLGTGETQYF.

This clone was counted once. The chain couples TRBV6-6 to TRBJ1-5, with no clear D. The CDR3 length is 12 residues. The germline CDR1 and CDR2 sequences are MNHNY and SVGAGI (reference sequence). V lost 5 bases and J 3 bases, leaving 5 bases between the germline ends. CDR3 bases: TGTGCCAGCAGTCTCTCCAATCAGCCCCAGCATTTT. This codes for CASSLSNQPQHF.

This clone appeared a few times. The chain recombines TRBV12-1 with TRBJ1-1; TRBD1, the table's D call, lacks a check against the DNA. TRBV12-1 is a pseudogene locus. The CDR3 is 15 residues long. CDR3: CASSLNSGGYTEAFF. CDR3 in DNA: TGTGCCAGCAGCCTAAACTCAGGGGGATACACTGAAGCTTTCTTT.